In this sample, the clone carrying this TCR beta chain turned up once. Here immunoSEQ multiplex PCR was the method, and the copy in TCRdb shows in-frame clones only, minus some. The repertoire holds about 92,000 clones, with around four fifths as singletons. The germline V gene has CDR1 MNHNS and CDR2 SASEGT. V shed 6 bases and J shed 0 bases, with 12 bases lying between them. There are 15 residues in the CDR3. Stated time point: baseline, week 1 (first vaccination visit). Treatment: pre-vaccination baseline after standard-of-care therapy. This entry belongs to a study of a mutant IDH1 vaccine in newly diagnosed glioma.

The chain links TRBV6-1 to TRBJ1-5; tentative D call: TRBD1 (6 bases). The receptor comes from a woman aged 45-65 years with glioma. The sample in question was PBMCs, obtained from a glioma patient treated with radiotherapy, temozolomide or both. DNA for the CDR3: TGTGCCAGCAGCCGGCAGGGGTATAGCAATCAGCCCCAGCATTTT. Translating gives CASSRQGYSNQPQHF.